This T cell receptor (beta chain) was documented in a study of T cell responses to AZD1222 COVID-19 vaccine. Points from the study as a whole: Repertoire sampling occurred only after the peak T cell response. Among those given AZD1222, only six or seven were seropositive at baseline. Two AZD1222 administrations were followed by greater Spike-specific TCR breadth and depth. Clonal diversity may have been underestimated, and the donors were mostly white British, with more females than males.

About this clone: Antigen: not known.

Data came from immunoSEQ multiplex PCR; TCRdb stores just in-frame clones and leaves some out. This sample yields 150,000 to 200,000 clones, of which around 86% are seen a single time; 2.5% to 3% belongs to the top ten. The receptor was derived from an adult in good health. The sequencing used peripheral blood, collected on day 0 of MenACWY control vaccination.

As DNA, the CDR3 is TGTGCCACCTCCTCAGGTGGCTACACCTTC. This encodes CATSSGGYTF. The chain combines TRBV28 with TRBJ1-2; D unclear. The CDR3 contains 10 residues. The V end lost 10 bases, the J end lost 7 bases, and 10 bases lay between the germline ends. CDR1 and CDR2 (germline): MDHEN, SYDVKM.